This passage covers 10 T cell receptor beta chains from one sample sequenced in a study of T cell responses to AZD1222 COVID-19 vaccine. The assay was immunoSEQ multiplex PCR, and TCRdb's table has in-frame clones only and misses some. The sample carries 90,000 to 150,000 clones, around 85% recorded once. The input for sequencing was peripheral blood, taken on day 0 of AZD1222 vaccination. These receptor sequences come from an adult in good health.

The chain employs TRBV5-1 and TRBJ1-4; 9 nucleotides agree with TRBD1. There are 15 residues in the CDR3. CDR1 is SGHRS and CDR2 is YFSETQ in the germline V gene. V lost 2 bases to trimming and J lost 5 bases; unmatched junction nucleotides: 4. For the CDR3, the DNA is TGCGCCAGCAGCTTAGGGACAGGGCAAAATGAAAAACTGTTTTTT. Its translation: CASSLGTGQNEKLFF.

This clone was counted at least ten times. The CDR3 region is CASSKTGTGPLEQYF. Here the CDR3 DNA reads TGTGCCAGCAGCAAAACCGGGACAGGACCTCTGGAGCAGTACTTC. This chain connects TRBV21-1 to TRBJ2-7; the DNA was not compared with TRBD1, the D call given in the table. TRBV21-1 is termed a pseudogene. This CDR3 contains 15 residues.

This sequence joins TRBV7-9 and TRBJ2-7, with D unresolved. CDR3 length equals 17 residues. Trimming removed 3 bases at V and 2 bases at J, with 20 bases between. The germline CDR1 and CDR2 sequences are SEHNR and FQNEAQ (reference sequence). The CDR3 DNA follows: TGTGCCAGCAGCTTTCCTGGGGAAAGGGTTGGGACCTACGAGCAGTACTTC. Protein product: CASSFPGERVGTYEQYF.

J is TRBJ1-2 and V is TRBV10-3; no definite D call. This CDR3 spans 15 amino acids. CDR1 is ENHRY, CDR2 SYGVKD, per germline. V lost 0 bases, J lost 8 bases, and 16 bases lay in between. CDR3 sequence reads: CAISESIREGGGYTF. CDR3 in DNA: TGTGCCATCAGTGAGTCTATTAGGGAGGGCGGCGGCTACACCTTC.

V and J are TRBV5-1 and TRBJ2-3; TRBD2 aligns across 9 bases. Losses at the gene ends were 2 bases for V and 4 bases for J; bases not matched to a gene: 5. Germline CDR1 reads SGHRS; CDR2 reads YFSETQ. The CDR3 is 15 amino acids. DNA for the CDR3: TGCGCCAGCAGCTTATATGCGGGAGGGGCAGATACGCAGTATTTT. This codes for CASSLYAGGADTQYF. The variable domain in full, completed from reference TRBV5-1 and TRBJ2-3, reads KAGVTQTPRYLIKTRGQQVTLSCSPISGHRSVSWYQQTPGQGLQFLFEYFSETQRNKGNFPGRFSGRQFSNSRSEMNVSTLELGDSALYLCASSLYAGGADTQYFGPGTRLTVL.

Only one count was recorded for this clone. Relative to the germline gene, one junction end is altered; a read error may explain this. V usage is TRBV19 and J usage is TRBJ2-1; tentative D call: TRBD2 (5 bases). This CDR3 is 11 amino acids long. Per germline, CDR1 LNHDA and CDR2 SQIVND (reference sequence). For the CDR3, the DNA is TGTGCCTGTAGGACTTACAATGAGCAGTTCTTC. Translation: CACRTYNEQFF.

This rearrangement joins TRBV28 to TRBJ1-1, with unresolved D. The germline V gene has CDR1 MDHEN and CDR2 SYDVKM. This CDR3 region has 12 residues. With 3 bases removed from V and 4 bases from J, the gap between germline ends came to 6 bases. This chain's CDR3 is CASSLSRTEAFF. The CDR3 DNA sequence: TGTGCCAGCAGTTTGAGTCGCACTGAAGCTTTCTTT. The whole variable domain, remainder taken from reference TRBV28 and TRBJ1-1, is DVKVTQSSRYLVKRTGEKVFLECVQDMDHENMFWYRQDPGLGLRLIYFSYDVKMKEKGDIPEGYSVSREKKERFSLILESASTNQTSMYLCASSLSRTEAFFGQGTRLTVV.

The genes are TRBV18 and TRBJ2-7; D assignment may be TRBD1 or TRBD2 (6 bases each). CDR1 is KGHSH, CDR2 LQKENI, per germline. CDR3 length: 15 residues. Trimming pared 4 bases from V and 0 bases from J, leaving 13 bases between. CDR3 coding DNA: TGTGCCAGCTCACGGCCTGGGGGGCTCTCCTACGAGCAGTACTTC. Translation: CASSRPGGLSYEQYF.

The chain carries TRBV18 and TRBJ2-7, with 10 positions matching TRBD1. Trimming cost V 3 bases and J 11 bases; bases outside gene matches: 4. Germline values: CDR1 KGHSH, CDR2 LQKENI. The CDR3 extends over 12 amino acids. CDR3 DNA sequence: TGTGCCAGCTCACCCACAGGACAGGGGGAGTACTTC. Amino acid sequence: CASSPTGQGEYF.

This CDR3 is CASSEGQGALGNTIYF. In DNA form, the CDR3 reads TGTGCCAGCAGTGAGGGACAGGGGGCTTTGGGAAACACCATATATTTT. The V call is TRBV28, the J call TRBJ1-3, with 12 bases that match TRBD1. The CDR3 has 16 amino acids. The junction had 6 bases not matched to a gene; V was cut back by 5 bases and J by 4 bases. The V gene's germline CDR1 is MDHEN and CDR2 SYDVKM. The complete variable domain, with remaining parts taken from reference TRBV28 and TRBJ1-3, reads DVKVTQSSRYLVKRTGEKVFLECVQDMDHENMFWYRQDPGLGLRLIYFSYDVKMKEKGDIPEGYSVSREKKERFSLILESASTNQTSMYLCASSEGQGALGNTIYFGEGSWLTVV.